These 31 T cell receptor beta chains share one sample of origin, sequenced in a study of blood T cell repertoires in COVID-19. Sequenced by immunoSEQ multiplex PCR; TCRdb stores in-frame clones only, minus some. The profile shows fewer than 300,000 clones, about 85% of them singletons. Sequencing was performed on peripheral blood. These receptors were taken from a human donor in a cohort sampled during active COVID-19.

The CDR3 DNA follows: TGTGCCAGTAGTATGGGCTGGGCCGGGGAGCTGTTTTTT. Translation gives CASSMGWAGELFF. The V gene is TRBV19, the J gene TRBJ2-2; D is uncertain. The CDR3 loop spans 13 amino acids. Trimming removed 3 bases at V and 6 bases at J, with 8 bases between. Germline CDR1 is LNHDA and CDR2 is SQIVND (reference sequence).

J is TRBJ2-4 and V is TRBV4-1; the match to TRBD1 covers 7 bases. This CDR3 has 17 amino acids. The V segment lost 1 base and the J segment 0 bases; nucleotides outside the gene matches: 6. The germline V gene has CDR1 MGHRA and CDR2 YSYEKL. The CDR3 DNA sequence: TGCGCCAGCAGCCAAGGACAGGGACCTCTAGCCAAAAACATTCAGTACTTC. It codes for CASSQGQGPLAKNIQYF.

This chain uses TRBV15 with TRBJ2-6, with TRBD1 matching 9 bases. The germline V gene encodes CDR1 LNHNV and CDR2 YYDKDF (reference sequence). The CDR3 contains 19 residues. V dropped 3 bases and J dropped 0; count of bases not matched to a gene: 9. The CDR3 DNA sequence: TGTGCCACCAGCAGGGCCGCCGGGACAGGGAGCTCTGGGGCCAACGTCCTGACTTTC. It codes for CATSRAAGTGSSGANVLTF.

The J gene is TRBJ2-1, the V gene TRBV5-4; 10 bases are a match to TRBD2. V was clipped by 4 bases and J by 1 base; unmatched bases: 2. Germline CDR1 is SGHNT and CDR2 is YYREEE (reference sequence). The CDR3 extends over 15 amino acids. CDR3 region: CASSPSGRSYNEQFF. The CDR3 nucleotides read TGTGCCAGCAGCCCTAGCGGGAGATCCTACAATGAGCAGTTCTTC.

The rearrangement links TRBV28 to TRBJ2-5, with a tentative D call TRBD1 (5 bases). Trimming removed 5 bases at V and 4 bases at J, with 14 bases between. This CDR3 is built from 14 residues. Per the germline V gene, CDR1 is MDHEN and CDR2 is SYDVKM. The CDR3 here is CASSLGHLLETQYF. Here the CDR3 DNA reads TGTGCCAGCAGTCTAGGACATCTCCTAGAGACCCAGTACTTC.

Comments on this clone: The junction and the germline gene differ at one end; a read error may be behind it. The V and J genes are TRBV7-2 and TRBJ2-7; 8 bases line up with TRBD2. The V gene's germline CDR1 is SGHTA and CDR2 FQGNSA. The CDR3 totals 13 residues. The CDR3 DNA sequence: TGTGCCAGCAGCTCTCATCGGGAGCGGGAGCCAGACTTC. Translated: CASSSHREREPDF.

This clone was observed once. Here the CDR3 reads CASSPVGENTEAFF. The CDR3 coding sequence is TGTGCCAGCAGCCCGGTCGGGGAGAACACTGAAGCTTTCTTT. The rearrangement links TRBV28 to TRBJ1-1; D is unclear. V was pared by 6 bases and J by 1 base, with 12 bases between. The CDR3 contains 14 residues. Germline V gene data show CDR1 as MDHEN and CDR2 as SYDVKM.

The genes are TRBV16 and TRBJ2-1, with D perhaps TRBD2 (6 bases). V was cut by 3 bases and J by 4 bases, with 10 bases left in between. In germline, CDR1 is KGHSY, CDR2 FQNENV. The CDR3 loop spans 14 amino acids. CDR3 DNA sequence: TGTGCCAGCAGCCATAGCGGACAATACAATGAGCAGTTCTTC. Amino acid sequence: CASSHSGQYNEQFF.

The rearrangement joins TRBV15 to TRBJ2-1; D is undetermined. V gave up 5 bases and J gave up 5 bases, with 10 bases separating them. CDR1 and CDR2 (germline): LNHNV, YYDKDF (reference sequence). This CDR3 comprises 13 residues. The CDR3 DNA follows: TGTGCCACCAGCGACGAGGTGGACAATGAGCAGTTCTTC. Residues: CATSDEVDNEQFF.

This chain connects TRBV5-1 to TRBJ1-6, with D tentatively TRBD1 (5 bases). Germline V gives CDR1 SGHRS, CDR2 YFSETQ. The CDR3 totals 16 residues. V lost 0 bases and J lost 3, with 10 bases in between. CDR3 sequence: CASSLDGRVYNSPLHF. CDR3 sequence (DNA): TGCGCCAGCAGCTTGGATGGCAGGGTCTATAATTCACCCCTCCACTTT.

V usage is TRBV2 and J usage is TRBJ1-5; no firm D call. There are 13 residues in the CDR3. Germline loops: CDR1 SNHLY, CDR2 FYNNEI. V lost 0 bases and J lost 15, with 15 bases in between. This CDR3 reads CASSEANPETPHF. The CDR3 nucleotides read TGTGCCAGCAGTGAAGCCAACCCCGAGACACCGCATTTT. Full variable domain (remainder filled in from reference TRBV2 and TRBJ1-5): EPEVTQTPSHQVTQMGQEVILRCVPISNHLYFYWYRQILGQKVEFLVSFYNNEISEKSEIFDDQFSVERPDGSNFTLKIRSTKLEDSAMYFCASSEANPETPHFGDGTRLSIL.

V is TRBV30 and J is TRBJ1-1, with 7 bases aligning to TRBD1. With V trimmed by 5 bases and J by 7 bases, 7 bases remained unmatched. Germline V lookup: CDR1 GTSNPN, CDR2 SVGIG (reference sequence). This CDR3 has 12 residues. The CDR3 loop is CAWGRRGDEAFF. Written as DNA, the CDR3 is TGTGCCTGGGGACGCAGGGGGGATGAAGCTTTCTTT.

J is TRBJ1-5 and V is TRBV7-9; 7 bases match TRBD1. The CDR3 length is 14 residues. J was trimmed by 6 bases and V by 4 bases; bases with no gene match: 6. Germline V gene lookup returns CDR1 SEHNR and CDR2 FQNEAQ (reference sequence). The CDR3 region has the DNA TGTGCCAGCAGCTCGACAGGGACTAGTCAGCCCCAGCATTTT. This gives the protein CASSSTGTSQPQHF.

This chain joins TRBV28 and TRBJ2-3; D is undetermined. CDR3 length: 15 residues. The V and J ends lost 3 bases and 2 bases respectively, with 12 bases between them. Looked up from germline, CDR1 is MDHEN and CDR2 is SYDVKM. The CDR3: CASSFVASSTDTQYF. The DNA of the CDR3 is TGTGCCAGCAGTTTTGTGGCCAGTTCCACAGATACGCAGTATTTT.

This clone was detected a few times. V and J are TRBV5-1 and TRBJ2-1; 8 nucleotides agree with TRBD2. The CDR3 is made up of 16 amino acids. CDR1 is SGHRS, CDR2 YFSETQ, per germline. Trimming cost V 0 bases and J 9 bases; bases outside gene matches: 11. CDR3 sequence (DNA): TGCGCCAGCAGCTTGGGACACGGGAGGGCCGGGAGTGAGCAGTTCTTC. It codes for CASSLGHGRAGSEQFF.

This clone has a single count. The chain combines TRBV2 with TRBJ2-1, with TRBD2 as a possible D gene (6 bases). Germline V lookup: CDR1 SNHLY, CDR2 FYNNEI. This CDR3 comprises 14 residues. Trimming left V 6 bases short and J 8 bases short, with 17 bases between. This CDR3 reads CASRVAVRMDEQFF. CDR3 in DNA: TGTGCCAGCAGGGTAGCGGTCAGGATGGATGAGCAGTTCTTC.

This chain uses TRBV6-5 with TRBJ2-3, with 10 bases that match TRBD2. Trimming took 5 bases from V and 2 from J; bases not matched to a gene: 4. Germline V gene lookup returns CDR1 MNHEY and CDR2 SVGAGI. This CDR3 has 15 residues. The CDR3 region has the DNA TGTGCCAGCAGTCTAGCGGGAGTCGTCACAGATACGCAGTATTTT. Amino acids: CASSLAGVVTDTQYF.

The V call is TRBV19, the J call TRBJ1-6; 8 bases match TRBD1. The CDR3 sequence is 15 residues long. CDR1 and CDR2 (germline): LNHDA, SQIVND (reference sequence). The J segment lost 10 bases and the V segment lost 4 bases, leaving 9 bases of the junction unmatched. The CDR3 DNA follows: TGTGCCAGTAGTACAGTGACAGGGGTAAGCTCACCCCTCCACTTT. It translates to CASSTVTGVSSPLHF. Variable domain in full (rest from reference TRBV19 and TRBJ1-6): DGGITQSPKYLFRKEGQNVTLSCEQNLNHDAMYWYRQDPGQGLRLIYYSQIVNDFQKGDIAEGYSVSREKKESFPLTVTSAQKNPTAFYLCASSTVTGVSSPLHFGNGTRLTVT.

This clone was seen just once. The V gene is TRBV10-2, the J gene TRBJ2-7; D ambiguous. The CDR3 is 13 residues long. V was shortened by 7 bases and J by 4 bases, with 14 bases between the two germline ends. CDR1 WSHSY and CDR2 SAAADI come from the germline V gene. The CDR3 DNA reads TGCGCCAGCACTCGAGTAATGACTTACGAGCAGTACTTC. This encodes CASTRVMTYEQYF.

The chain carries TRBV6-5 and TRBJ2-7; 10 nucleotides agree with TRBD2. Germline-derived CDR1 and CDR2 are MNHEY and SVGAGI. The CDR3 totals 15 residues. The J segment lost 1 base and the V segment lost 8 bases, leaving 8 bases of the junction unmatched. CDR3 residues: CASFDSGRNSYEQYF. The CDR3 nucleotides are TGTGCCAGCTTCGATAGCGGGAGGAATTCCTACGAGCAGTACTTC.

As concerns this clone: One end of the junction does not line up with germline, which may come from a read error. The chain links TRBV5-4 to TRBJ2-7; D gene unclear. The germline CDR1 and CDR2 sequences are SGHNT and YYREEE (reference sequence). The CDR3 runs to 13 residues. The CDR3, as DNA: TGTGCCAGCCGCTTGAACGGTGCCTACGAGCAGTACTTC. It yields the protein CASRLNGAYEQYF.

V and J are TRBV2 and TRBJ2-7; 7 bases match TRBD1. Per the germline V gene, CDR1 is SNHLY and CDR2 is FYNNEI. J lost 0 bases, V lost 6 bases, and 8 bases had no gene match. This CDR3 region has 15 residues. The CDR3 loop reads CASRATRDSSYEQYF. For the CDR3, the DNA is TGTGCCAGCAGGGCCACCCGGGACAGCTCCTACGAGCAGTACTTC.

The CDR3 DNA reads TGTGCCAGCAGTGTACCGGGACAGGTGAACACTGAAGCTTTCTTT. It translates to CASSVPGQVNTEAFF. The rearrangement uses TRBV27 and TRBJ1-1, with 8 bases matching TRBD1. V lost 5 bases and J lost 0; bases outside the gene matches: 5. The CDR3 has 15 residues. CDR1 and CDR2 (germline): MNHEY, SMNVEV (reference sequence).

The V call is TRBV28, the J call TRBJ2-2, with D perhaps TRBD2 (6 bases). CDR1 and CDR2 (germline): MDHEN, SYDVKM. The CDR3 length is 14 residues. The ends were cut back, 3 bases at V and 5 bases at J, with 10 bases in the middle. CDR3 loop: CASSLGGSTGELFF. The CDR3 nucleotides are TGTGCCAGCAGTTTGGGGGGTTCGACCGGGGAGCTGTTTTTT.

The V and J genes are TRBV15 and TRBJ2-2, with a tentative D call TRBD1 (6 bases). Germline-derived CDR1 and CDR2 are LNHNV and YYDKDF (reference sequence). V lost 7 bases and J lost 0, with 12 bases in between. The CDR3 totals 15 residues. This chain's CDR3 is CATKGGPSNTGELFF. DNA of the CDR3: TGTGCCACCAAAGGGGGTCCTTCGAACACCGGGGAGCTGTTTTTT.

The V call is TRBV5-6, the J call TRBJ2-7; 7 bases are shared with TRBD1. This CDR3 is built from 14 residues. Trimming at V came to 0 bases and at J to 6 bases, leaving 6 bases not matched to a gene. Germline loops: CDR1 SGHDT, CDR2 YYEEEE. In nucleotides, the CDR3 is TGTGCCAGCAGCTTGGGTCAGGGGGTGAGCGAGCAGTACTTC. Amino acid sequence: CASSLGQGVSEQYF.

V usage is TRBV11-3 and J usage is TRBJ1-2; a possible D gene is TRBD1 (6 bases). The CDR3 contains 14 residues. Between the trimmed V and J ends, which lost 1 base and 5 bases, there was a span of 11 bases. Germline-derived CDR1 and CDR2 are SGHNT and YENEEA. In DNA form, the CDR3 reads TGTGCCAGCAGCTTAGGTGCCCAGGGGTATGGCTACACCTTC. Translated: CASSLGAQGYGYTF.

This clone was counted only a few times. The V call is TRBV5-1, the J call TRBJ2-1, with 8 bases fitting TRBD1. The J segment lost 8 bases and the V segment lost 0 bases, leaving 13 bases of the junction unmatched. Looked up from germline, CDR1 is SGHRS and CDR2 is YFSETQ. The CDR3 is made up of 17 amino acids. In DNA form, the CDR3 reads TGCGCCAGCAGCTTGGGCGGGTGGGGACAGGACATCGATGAGCAGTTCTTC. Its protein is CASSLGGWGQDIDEQFF.

The rearrangement links TRBV5-1 to TRBJ2-6; no firm D call. The CDR3 runs to 15 residues. Germline values: CDR1 SGHRS, CDR2 YFSETQ. Trimming pared 1 base from V and 1 base from J, leaving 6 bases between. The CDR3 reads CASSLSTSGANVLTF. CDR3 DNA: TGCGCCAGCAGCTTGAGTACTTCTGGGGCCAACGTCCTGACTTTC. The complete variable domain, with remaining parts taken from reference TRBV5-1 and TRBJ2-6, reads KAGVTQTPRYLIKTRGQQVTLSCSPISGHRSVSWYQQTPGQGLQFLFEYFSETQRNKGNFPGRFSGRQFSNSRSEMNVSTLELGDSALYLCASSLSTSGANVLTFGAGSRLTVL.

The chain combines TRBV19 with TRBJ2-1, with a tentative D call TRBD2 (6 bases). V lost 10 bases and J 7 bases, leaving 20 bases between the germline ends. CDR3 length: 14 amino acids. CDR1 LNHDA and CDR2 SQIVND come from the germline V gene (reference sequence). DNA of the CDR3: TGTGCCACATCGTCGGGAGCCCCAATTAATGAGCAGTTCTTC. It is translated as CATSSGAPINEQFF.

The J gene is TRBJ1-2, the V gene TRBV28; a weak D match, TRBD1 (5 bases). Trimming pared 7 bases from V and 0 bases from J, leaving 15 bases between. The germline V gene has CDR1 MDHEN and CDR2 SYDVKM. This CDR3 has 15 residues. The CDR3 sequence is CASTLGQSANYGYTF. CDR3 DNA: TGTGCCAGCACCTTGGGGCAGAGCGCTAACTATGGCTACACCTTC.